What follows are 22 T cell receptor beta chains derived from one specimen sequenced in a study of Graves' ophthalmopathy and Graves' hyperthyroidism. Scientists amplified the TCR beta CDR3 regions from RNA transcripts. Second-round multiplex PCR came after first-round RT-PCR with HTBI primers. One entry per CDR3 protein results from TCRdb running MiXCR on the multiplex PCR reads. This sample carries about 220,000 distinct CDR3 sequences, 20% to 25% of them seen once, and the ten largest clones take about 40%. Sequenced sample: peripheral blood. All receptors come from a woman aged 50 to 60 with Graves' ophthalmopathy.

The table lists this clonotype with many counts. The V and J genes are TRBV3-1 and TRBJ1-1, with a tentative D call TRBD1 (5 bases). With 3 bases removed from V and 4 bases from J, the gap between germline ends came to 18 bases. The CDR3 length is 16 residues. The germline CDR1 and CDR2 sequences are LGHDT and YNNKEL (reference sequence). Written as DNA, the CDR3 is TGTGCCAGCAGCCACGACTGGGGGACGGACCGCACTGAAGCTTTCTTT. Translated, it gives CASSHDWGTDRTEAFF.

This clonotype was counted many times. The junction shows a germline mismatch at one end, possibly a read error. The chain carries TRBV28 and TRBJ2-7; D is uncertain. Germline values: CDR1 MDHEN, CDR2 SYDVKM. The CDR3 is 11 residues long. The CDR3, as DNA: TGTGCCAGCAGTTTAGGCAACGAGCGGTACTTC. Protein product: CASSLGNERYF.

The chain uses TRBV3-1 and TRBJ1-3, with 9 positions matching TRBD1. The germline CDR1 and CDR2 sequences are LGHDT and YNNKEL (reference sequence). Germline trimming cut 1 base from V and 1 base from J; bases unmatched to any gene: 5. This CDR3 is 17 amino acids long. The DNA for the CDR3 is TGTGCCAGCAGCCAAGTGGGACAGGGAGTATCTGGAAACACCATATATTTT. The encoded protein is CASSQVGQGVSGNTIYF.

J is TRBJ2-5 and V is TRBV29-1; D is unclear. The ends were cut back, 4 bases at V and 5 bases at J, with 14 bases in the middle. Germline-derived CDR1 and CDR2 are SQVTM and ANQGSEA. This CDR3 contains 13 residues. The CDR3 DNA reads TGCAGCGTTGCGCTTACCCAATCCGAGACCCAGTACTTC. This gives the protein CSVALTQSETQYF.

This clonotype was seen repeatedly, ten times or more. The CDR3 DNA reads as TGTGCCAGCAGTTCACAGGGAAACATGAACACTGAAGCTTTCTTT. Its protein product is CASSSQGNMNTEAFF. The chain recombines TRBV28 with TRBJ1-1; D may be TRBD1 (6 bases). CDR3 length: 15 residues. Germline V CDR1 and CDR2: MDHEN, SYDVKM. The V end lost 4 bases, the J end lost 0 bases, and 12 bases lay between the germline ends.

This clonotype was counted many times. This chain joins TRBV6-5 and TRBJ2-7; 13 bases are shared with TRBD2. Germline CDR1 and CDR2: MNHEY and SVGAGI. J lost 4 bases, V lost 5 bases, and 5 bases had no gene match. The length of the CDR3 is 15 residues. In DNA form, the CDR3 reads TGTGCCAGCAGTATGCGGACTAGCGGGAGTTACGAGCAGTACTTC. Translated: CASSMRTSGSYEQYF.

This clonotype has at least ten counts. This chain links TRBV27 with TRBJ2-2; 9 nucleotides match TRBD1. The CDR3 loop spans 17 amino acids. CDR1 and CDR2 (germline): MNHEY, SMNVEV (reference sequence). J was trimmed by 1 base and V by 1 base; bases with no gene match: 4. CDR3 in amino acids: CASSLLQGAGNTGELFF. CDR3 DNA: TGTGCCAGCAGTTTATTACAGGGGGCGGGGAACACCGGGGAGCTGTTTTTT.

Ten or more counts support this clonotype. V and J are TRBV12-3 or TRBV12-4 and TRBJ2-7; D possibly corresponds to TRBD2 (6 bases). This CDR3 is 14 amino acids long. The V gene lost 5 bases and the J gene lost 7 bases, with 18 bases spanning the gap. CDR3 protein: CASSPGTGGREQYF. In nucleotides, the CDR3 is TGTGCCAGCAGTCCAGGGACCGGGGGTAGGGAGCAGTACTTC.

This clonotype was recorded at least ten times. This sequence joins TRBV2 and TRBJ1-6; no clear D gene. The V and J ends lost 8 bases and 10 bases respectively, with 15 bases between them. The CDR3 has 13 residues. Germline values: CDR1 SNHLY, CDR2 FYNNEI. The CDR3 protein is CASGLRDTSPLHF. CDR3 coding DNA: TGTGCCAGCGGTCTTAGGGATACGTCACCCCTCCACTTT. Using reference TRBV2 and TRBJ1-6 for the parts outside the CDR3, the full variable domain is EPEVTQTPSHQVTQMGQEVILRCVPISNHLYFYWYRQILGQKVEFLVSFYNNEISEKSEIFDDQFSVERPDGSNFTLKIRSTKLEDSAMYFCASGLRDTSPLHFGNGTRLTVT.

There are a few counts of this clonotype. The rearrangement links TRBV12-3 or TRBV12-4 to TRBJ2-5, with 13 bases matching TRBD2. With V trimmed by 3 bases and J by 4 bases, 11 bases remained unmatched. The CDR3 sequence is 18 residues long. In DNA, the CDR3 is TGTGCCAGCAGTTTCAACGCCGGGACTAGCGGGATGACAGAGACCCAGTACTTC. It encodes CASSFNAGTSGMTETQYF.

Here the CDR3 DNA reads TGTGCCAGCAGTTTAAAGGGGTACTATGGCTACACCTTC. This sequence encodes CASSLKGYYGYTF. The gene calls are TRBV28 and TRBJ1-2; a possible D gene is TRBD1 (5 bases). V dropped 2 bases and J dropped 3 bases, with 7 bases sitting between them. The CDR3 has 13 residues. Germline V gene sequence: CDR1 MDHEN, CDR2 SYDVKM.

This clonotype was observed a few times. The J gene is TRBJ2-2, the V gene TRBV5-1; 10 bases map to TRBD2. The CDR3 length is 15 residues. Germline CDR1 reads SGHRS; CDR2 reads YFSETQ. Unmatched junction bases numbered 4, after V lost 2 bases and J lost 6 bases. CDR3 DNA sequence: TGCGCCAGCAGCTTCCTAGCGGGAGCGGCCGGGGAGCTGTTTTTT. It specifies CASSFLAGAAGELFF. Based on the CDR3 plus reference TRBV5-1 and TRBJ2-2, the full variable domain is KAGVTQTPRYLIKTRGQQVTLSCSPISGHRSVSWYQQTPGQGLQFLFEYFSETQRNKGNFPGRFSGRQFSNSRSEMNVSTLELGDSALYLCASSFLAGAAGELFFGEGSRLTVL.

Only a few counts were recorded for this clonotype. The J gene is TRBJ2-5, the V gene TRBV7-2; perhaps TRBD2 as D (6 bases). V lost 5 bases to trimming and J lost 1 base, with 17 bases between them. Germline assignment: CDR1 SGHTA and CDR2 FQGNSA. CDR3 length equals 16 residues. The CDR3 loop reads CASSPSRGGSQETQYF. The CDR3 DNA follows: TGTGCCAGCAGCCCAAGCCGCGGAGGGAGCCAAGAGACCCAGTACTTC.

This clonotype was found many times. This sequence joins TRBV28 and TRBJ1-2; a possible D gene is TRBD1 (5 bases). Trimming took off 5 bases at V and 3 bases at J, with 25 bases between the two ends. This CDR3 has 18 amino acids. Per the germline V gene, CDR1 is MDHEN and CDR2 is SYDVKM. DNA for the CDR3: TGTGCCAGCAGTAAATATTCCCGATGGGGGGAAAGGGACTATGGCTACACCTTC. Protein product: CASSKYSRWGERDYGYTF.

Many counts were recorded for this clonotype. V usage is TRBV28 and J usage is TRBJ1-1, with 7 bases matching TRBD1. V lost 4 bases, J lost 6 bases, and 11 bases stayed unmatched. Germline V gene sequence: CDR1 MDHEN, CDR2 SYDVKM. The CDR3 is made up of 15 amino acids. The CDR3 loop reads CASSSPTGQSPEAFF. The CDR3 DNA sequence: TGTGCCAGCAGTTCACCGACAGGGCAATCTCCTGAAGCTTTCTTT.

The CDR3 sequence is CASSGTQGLGNTIYF. DNA of the CDR3: TGTGCCAGCAGCGGCACACAGGGATTAGGAAACACCATATATTTT. This chain uses TRBV9 with TRBJ1-3, with TRBD1 as a possible D gene (6 bases). This CDR3 has 15 amino acids. V gave up 3 bases and J gave up 4 bases, with 14 bases separating them. Per germline, CDR1 SGDLS and CDR2 YYNGEE.

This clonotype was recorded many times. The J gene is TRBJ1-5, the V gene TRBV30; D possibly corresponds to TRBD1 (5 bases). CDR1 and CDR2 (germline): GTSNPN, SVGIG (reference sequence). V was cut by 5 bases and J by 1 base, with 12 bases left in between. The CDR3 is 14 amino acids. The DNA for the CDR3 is TGTGCCTGGGGAACGTGGGGGAGCAATCAGCCCCAGCATTTT. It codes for CAWGTWGSNQPQHF.

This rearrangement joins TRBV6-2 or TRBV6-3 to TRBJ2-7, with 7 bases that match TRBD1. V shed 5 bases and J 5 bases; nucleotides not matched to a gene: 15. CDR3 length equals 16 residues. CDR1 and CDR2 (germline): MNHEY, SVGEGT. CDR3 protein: CASSPVARDSRDEQYF. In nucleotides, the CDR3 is TGTGCCAGCAGTCCCGTCGCGAGGGACAGCCGCGACGAGCAGTACTTC.

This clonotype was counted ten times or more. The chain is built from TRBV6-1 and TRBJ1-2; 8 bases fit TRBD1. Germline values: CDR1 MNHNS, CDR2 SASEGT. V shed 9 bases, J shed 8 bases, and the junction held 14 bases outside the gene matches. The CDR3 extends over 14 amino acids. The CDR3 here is CASLNSDRAVGYTF. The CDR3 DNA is TGTGCCAGTCTAAACTCGGACAGGGCTGTCGGCTACACCTTC.

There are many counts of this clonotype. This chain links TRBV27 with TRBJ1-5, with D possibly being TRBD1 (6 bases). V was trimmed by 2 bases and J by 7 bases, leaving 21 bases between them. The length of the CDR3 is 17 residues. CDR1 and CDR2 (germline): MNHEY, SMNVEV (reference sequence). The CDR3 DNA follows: TGTGCCAGCAGTTTAGGGCACGGGAGGGGACAAGGACAGCCCCAGCATTTT. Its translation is CASSLGHGRGQGQPQHF.

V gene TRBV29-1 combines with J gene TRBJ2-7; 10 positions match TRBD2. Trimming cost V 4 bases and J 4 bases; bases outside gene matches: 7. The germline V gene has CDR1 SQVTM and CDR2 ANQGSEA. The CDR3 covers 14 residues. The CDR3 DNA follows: TGCAGCGTTGTCCGGTCTAGCGGGGGTTACGAGCAGTACTTC. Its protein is CSVVRSSGGYEQYF.

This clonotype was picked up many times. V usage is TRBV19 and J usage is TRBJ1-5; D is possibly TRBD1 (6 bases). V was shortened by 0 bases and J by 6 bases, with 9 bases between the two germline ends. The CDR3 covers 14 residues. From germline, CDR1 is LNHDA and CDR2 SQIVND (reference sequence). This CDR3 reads CASSIELRGQPQHF. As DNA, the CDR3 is TGTGCCAGTAGTATAGAACTCAGGGGTCAGCCCCAGCATTTT.